Presented here are 5 T cell receptor beta chains from one specimen sequenced in a study. TCRdb recomputed calls from the 5' RACE reads with MiXCR, one row per CDR3 protein. In the table there are over 8,000 distinct CDR3 sequences, 55% to 80% of which are singletons. Sequencing was done on a sample of tumor-infiltrating naive CD4+ T cells sorted from the breast tumor. Subset in this sample: naive CD4+ T cells, CD4+CD45RA+CD25-. The origin of the receptors is a female donor with breast cancer.

Turning to this clonotype: Germline and junction disagree at one end, which may indicate a read error. The chain recombines TRBV5-1 with TRBJ2-5, with TRBD2 matching 9 bases. The length of the CDR3 is 15 residues. Germline values: CDR1 SGHRS, CDR2 YFSETQ. CDR3 DNA sequence: TGCGTCAGCAGCGGGGGGCAGGGGGACTCGAAGACCCAGTACTTC. Protein sequence: CVSSGGQGDSKTQYF.

This clonotype showed up just a few times. The V call is TRBV5-1, the J call TRBJ2-1; D is uncertain. This CDR3 is built from 14 residues. CDR1 is SGHRS, CDR2 YFSETQ, per germline. Trimming stripped 7 bases from V and 6 bases from J, with 17 bases between. CDR3 DNA sequence: TGCGCCAGCGGCATAGCTGGACGGCTCAATGAGCAGTTCTTC. Translation: CASGIAGRLNEQFF.

This rearrangement joins TRBV7-9 to TRBJ1-1; D is undetermined. With 1 base removed from V and 4 bases from J, the gap between germline ends came to 22 bases. There are 18 residues in the CDR3. The germline gives CDR1 SEHNR, CDR2 FQNEAQ (reference sequence). CDR3 bases: TGTGCCAGCAGCTTAGTTGTCAGGCGACTAGATTCGGCCACTGAAGCTTTCTTT. Its protein is CASSLVVRRLDSATEAFF. Full variable domain (missing parts from reference TRBV7-9 and TRBJ1-1): DTGVSQNPRHKITKRGQNVTFRCDPISEHNRLYWYRQTLGQGPEFLTYFQNEAQLEKSRLLSDRFSAERPKGSFSTLEIQRTEQGDSAMYLCASSLVVRRLDSATEAFFGQGTRLTVV.

V and J are TRBV20-1 and TRBJ2-5; a weak D match, TRBD1 (5 bases). This CDR3 has 12 residues. CDR1 is DFQATT and CDR2 is SNEGSKA in the germline V gene (reference sequence). For the CDR3, the DNA is TGCAGGGCAGGGATGAACCAAGAGACCCAGTACTTC. Translation: CRAGMNQETQYF.

The rearrangement joins TRBV7-7 to TRBJ2-7; D ambiguous. Trimming stripped 3 bases from V and 2 bases from J, with 17 bases between. In germline, CDR1 is SSHAT, CDR2 FNYEAQ (reference sequence). The CDR3 sequence is 16 residues long. The DNA for the CDR3 is TGTGCCAGCAGCTTCGATAGCCCTCGGGTCCCCTACGAGCAGTACTTC. As protein: CASSFDSPRVPYEQYF.